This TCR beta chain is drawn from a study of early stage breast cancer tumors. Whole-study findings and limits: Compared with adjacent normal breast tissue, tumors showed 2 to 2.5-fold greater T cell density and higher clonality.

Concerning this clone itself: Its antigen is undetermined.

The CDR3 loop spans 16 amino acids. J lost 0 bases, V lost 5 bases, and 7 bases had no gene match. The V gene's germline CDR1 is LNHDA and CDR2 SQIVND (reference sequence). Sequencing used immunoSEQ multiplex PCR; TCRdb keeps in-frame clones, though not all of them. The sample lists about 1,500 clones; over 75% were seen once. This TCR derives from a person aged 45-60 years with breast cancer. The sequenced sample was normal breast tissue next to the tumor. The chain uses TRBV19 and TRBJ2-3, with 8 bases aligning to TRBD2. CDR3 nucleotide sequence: TGTGCCAGTAGTGGTCGGGGGGGTGAAAGCACAGATACGCAGTATTTT. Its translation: CASSGRGGESTDTQYF.